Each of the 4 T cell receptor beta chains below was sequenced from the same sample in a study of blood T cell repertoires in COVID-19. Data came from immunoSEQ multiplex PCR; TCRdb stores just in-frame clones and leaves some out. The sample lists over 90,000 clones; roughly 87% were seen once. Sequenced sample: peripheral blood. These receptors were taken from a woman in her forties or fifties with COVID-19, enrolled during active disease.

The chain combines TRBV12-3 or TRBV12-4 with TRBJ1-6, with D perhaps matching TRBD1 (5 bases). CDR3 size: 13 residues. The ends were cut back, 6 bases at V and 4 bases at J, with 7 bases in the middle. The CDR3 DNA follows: TGTGCCAGCAGCGGGGGTTATAATTCACCCCTCCACTTT. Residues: CASSGGYNSPLHF.

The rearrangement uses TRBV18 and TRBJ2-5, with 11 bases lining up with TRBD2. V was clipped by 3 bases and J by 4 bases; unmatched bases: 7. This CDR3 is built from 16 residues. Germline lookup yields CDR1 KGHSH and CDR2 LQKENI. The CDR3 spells CASSPVAGGRGETQYF. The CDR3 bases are TGTGCCAGCTCACCCGTAGCGGGGGGGCGAGGAGAGACCCAGTACTTC.

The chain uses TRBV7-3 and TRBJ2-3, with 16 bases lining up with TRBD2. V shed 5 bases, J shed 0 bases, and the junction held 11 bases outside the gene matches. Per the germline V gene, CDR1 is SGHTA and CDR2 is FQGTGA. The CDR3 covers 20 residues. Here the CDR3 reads CASSPYSGTSGGVSTDTQYF. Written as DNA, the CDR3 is TGTGCCAGCAGCCCCTACTCCGGGACTAGCGGGGGGGTTAGCACAGATACGCAGTATTTT.

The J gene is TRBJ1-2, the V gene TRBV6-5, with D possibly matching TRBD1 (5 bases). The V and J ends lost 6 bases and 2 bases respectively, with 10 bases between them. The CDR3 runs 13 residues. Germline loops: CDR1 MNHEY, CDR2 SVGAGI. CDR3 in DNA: TGTGCCAGCAGCCCGGACACCAACTATGGCTACACCTTC. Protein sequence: CASSPDTNYGYTF.